The rows below give T cell receptor beta chains drawn from one sample of a study of T cell responses to AZD1222 COVID-19 vaccine. Profiled with immunoSEQ multiplex PCR; TCRdb holds only in-frame clones, not every one. The top ten clones hold about 1.5% of a sample with fewer than 110,000 clones, approximately 86% of them seen once. Material: peripheral blood, obtained on day 0 of AZD1222 vaccination. These receptors all come from an adult in good health. Both conserved end residues are part of each CDR3. Each record gives: J gene, V gene, D gene, clone size, CDR3 DNA, CDR3 protein. The D gene is left open where the match is weak. A clone size is listed for some rows: how often the clone was seen (once, few, many), or a class if it is expanded.

TRBJ2-1,TRBV4-3,TRBD1,once,TGCGCCAGCAGCCACTATGGACAGGGTCAAGGGGATGAGCAGTTCTTC,CASSHYGQGQGDEQFF
TRBJ2-4,TRBV27,-,-,TGTGCCAGCGCTGAGTTGGGAGGATCAAATGTCCAAAACATTCAGTACTTC,CASAELGGSNVQNIQYF
TRBJ1-1,TRBV28,TRBD1,-,TGTGCCAGCAGTATCGGGGACAGGGGCTCTGAAGCTTTCTTT,CASSIGDRGSEAFF
TRBJ1-2,TRBV6-5,TRBD1,-,TGTGCCAGCACCTCCGACAGGGTTGGTGGCTACACCTTC,CASTSDRVGGYTF
TRBJ1-2,TRBV9,-,once,TGTGCCAGCAGCGTCGGACTGACCAACTATGGCTACACCTTC,CASSVGLTNYGYTF
TRBJ1-4,TRBV4-3,TRBD1,-,TGCGCCAGCAGCCAAGATCGGGACAGGGTAGCCGAAAAACTGTTTTTT,CASSQDRDRVAEKLFF
TRBJ2-7,TRBV29-1,-,-,TGCAGCGTTGAGGGAAGGGTCTCCTACGAGCAGTACTTC,CSVEGRVSYEQYF
TRBJ2-7,TRBV11-1,-,-,TGTGCCAGCAGCTTTTCCTACGAGCAGTACTTC,CASSFSYEQYF
TRBJ2-7,TRBV5-4,-,-,TGTGCCAGCAGCTTGGCCGTAACTCCTAGGGATGGCGAGCAGTACTTC,CASSLAVTPRDGEQYF
TRBJ1-1,TRBV7-2,-,-,TGTGCCAGCAGCTTAGCAACCCCGAACACTGAAGCTTTCTTT,CASSLATPNTEAFF
TRBJ2-1,TRBV24-1,-,once,TGTGCCACCAGTGACTCCTCCGCTTATTCCTACAATGAGCAGTTCTTC,CATSDSSAYSYNEQFF
TRBJ1-2,TRBV7-2,-,few,TGTGCCAGCAGCTCGGCCCAGGGCTATGGCTACACCTTC,CASSSAQGYGYTF
TRBJ2-2,TRBV19,TRBD1,few,TGTGCGGGGAGACAGGGGAAGAACACCGGGGAGCTGTTTTTT,CAGRQGKNTGELFF
TRBJ2-5,TRBV9,-,once,TGTGCCAGCAGCGTGGACAGTCAAGAGACCCAGTACTTC,CASSVDSQETQYF
TRBJ1-6,TRBV5-1,TRBD1,-,TGCGCCAGCAGCTTGGCGGGACAGGGGGTTTCACCCCTCCACTTT,CASSLAGQGVSPLHF
TRBJ2-1,TRBV5-1,-,few,TGCGCCAGCAGCTTAATGACCGGACCCTACAATGAGCAGTTCTTC,CASSLMTGPYNEQFF
TRBJ2-7,TRBV27,-,-,TGTGCCAGCAGTTTGGGGGGAGACTACGAGCAGTACTTC,CASSLGGDYEQYF
TRBJ1-1,TRBV30,-,once,TGTGCCTGGAGTGTGGGACATCCGAACACTGAAGCTTTCTTT,CAWSVGHPNTEAFF